This passage covers 2 T cell receptor beta chains from one sample sequenced in a study of blood T cell repertoires in COVID-19. Clones were read by immunoSEQ multiplex PCR, and TCRdb kept only the in-frame ones, dropping some. The sample comprises under 350,000 clones, around 90% of which are singletons, and under 7% rests with the top ten. The sequencing input was peripheral blood. Receptor source: a woman in her 30s with COVID-19, enrolled during active disease.

This chain connects TRBV5-1 to TRBJ1-2, with D maybe TRBD1 (5 bases). This CDR3 spans 14 amino acids. V was shortened by 0 bases and J by 5 bases, with 11 bases between the two germline ends. From germline, CDR1 is SGHRS and CDR2 YFSETQ. CDR3 amino acids: CASSLGEGRYGYTF. CDR3 sequence (DNA): TGCGCCAGCAGCTTGGGAGAGGGGAGGTATGGCTACACCTTC.

The chain combines TRBV4-2 with TRBJ2-3; TRBD2 agrees at 10 bases. The CDR3 sequence is 20 residues long. J was trimmed by 1 base and V by 0 bases; bases with no gene match: 13. Germline V gene sequence: CDR1 LGHNA, CDR2 YNFKEQ. The CDR3 here is CASSQDWLAGVGSGTDTQYF. The CDR3 DNA follows: TGTGCCAGCAGCCAAGATTGGCTAGCGGGAGTGGGGTCGGGCACAGATACGCAGTATTTT.